This T cell receptor beta chain appears in the sequencing data of a study of radiotherapy plus CTLA-4 blockade in lung cancer. Clones were sequenced by immunoSEQ multiplex PCR, and TCRdb holds only the in-frame ones, with some missing. The sample includes about 49,000 clones, about 88% of them seen just once. Germline CDR1 and CDR2: LNHDA and SQIVND (reference sequence). With 1 base removed from V and 5 bases from J, the gap between germline ends came to 14 bases. The CDR3 length is 15 residues. This sequence joins TRBV19 and TRBJ1-1; the D is unclear. Sequenced here: peripheral blood, sampled from a patient treated with radiotherapy plus ipilimumab. This receptor was identified in a human donor with non-small cell lung cancer whose response to radiotherapy plus ipilimumab could not be evaluated. The CDR3 sequence: CASSIGVGSGTEAFF. CDR3 DNA sequence: TGTGCCAGTAGTATAGGGGTTGGGTCGGGGACTGAAGCTTTCTTT.